A selection of T cell receptor beta chains follows, all from one sample in a study of CD8 T cells in ankylosing spondylitis. TCRdb processed the 5' RACE reads anew with MiXCR; each CDR3 protein has one entry. There are about 210,000 distinct CDR3 sequences in the sample; 7% to 10% occur only once, and around 5.1% lies in the top ten. Sample: blood, either unsorted or a sorted T cell fraction (not recorded which). These receptors all come from a female donor with ankylosing spondylitis or in good health (not recorded which). Each CDR3 is given with its conserved first and last residue. A D gene is named only where the DNA matches it firmly. The size field is filled for only some rows; it gives once, few, many or a size class.

J gene,D gene,clone size,V gene,CDR3 protein,CDR3 DNA
TRBJ2-1,.,many,TRBV7-2,CASSSRGGREQFF,TGTGCCAGCAGCTCGAGGGGCGGTCGGGAGCAGTTCTTC
TRBJ2-1,.,many,TRBV5-1,CASSSSLGTYNEQFF,TGCGCCAGCAGCTCCTCACTAGGTACCTACAATGAGCAGTTCTTC
TRBJ2-5,.,many,TRBV2,CACRVSETQYF,TGTGCCTGTAGGGTTTCGGAGACCCAGTACTTC
TRBJ2-1,TRBD2,many,TRBV4-2,CASSQGTSDTYNEQFF,TGTGCCAGCAGCCAAGGGACTAGCGACACCTACAATGAGCAGTTCTTC
TRBJ2-5,.,many,TRBV7-2,CASSPTFQETQYF,TGTGCCAGCAGCCCCACTTTCCAAGAGACCCAGTACTTC
TRBJ1-2,.,many,TRBV6-5,CASSYTLDQANYGYTF,TGTGCCAGCAGTTACACCCTCGATCAGGCTAACTATGGCTACACCTTC
TRBJ2-1,TRBD2,many,TRBV7-9,CASSSSGDTYNEQFF,TGTGCCAGCAGCTCTAGCGGCGATACCTACAATGAGCAGTTCTTC
TRBJ2-6,TRBD1,many,TRBV14,CASSHLPEWAGGPGANVLTF,TGTGCCAGCAGCCACCTCCCCGAGTGGGCAGGGGGTCCTGGGGCCAACGTCCTGACTTTC
TRBJ2-1,TRBD2,many,TRBV29-1,CSVGTSGSDEQFF,TGCAGCGTAGGGACTAGCGGGAGCGATGAGCAGTTCTTC
TRBJ2-5,.,few,TRBV7-9,CASSRRGTVLKETQYF,TGTGCCAGCAGCCGTAGAGGGACTGTACTCAAAGAGACCCAGTACTTC
TRBJ2-1,.,many,TRBV25-1,CASSETSGVNNEQFF,TGTGCCAGCAGTGAAACTTCAGGGGTCAACAATGAGCAGTTCTTC
TRBJ2-1,.,.,TRBV20-1,CSANPGPVSFEQFF,TGCAGTGCAAACCCGGGACCCGTTAGTTTTGAGCAGTTCTTC
TRBJ2-2,.,many,TRBV20-1,CSARVQGNTGELFF,TGCAGTGCTAGAGTGCAGGGGAACACCGGGGAGCTGTTTTTT
TRBJ2-1,TRBD2,many,TRBV20-1,CSASLGGLAGYNEQFF,TGCAGTGCTAGTTTAGGGGGACTAGCGGGGTACAATGAGCAGTTCTTC
TRBJ2-3,.,.,TRBV20-1,CSARGRLGTDTQYF,TGCAGTGCTAGGGGGAGATTGGGCACAGATACGCAGTATTTT
TRBJ1-6,TRBD1,many,TRBV6-1,CASSSTSLTGENSPLHF,TGTGCCAGCAGCTCGACTTCTCTCACAGGGGAAAATTCACCCCTCCACTTT
TRBJ2-7,TRBD1,many,TRBV28,CASSFPRQGSLGWAEQYF,TGTGCCAGCAGTTTCCCTCGACAGGGATCTTTGGGCTGGGCCGAGCAGTACTTC
TRBJ2-1,TRBD2,many,TRBV11-2,CASSAPGLAGDEQFF,TGTGCCAGCAGCGCGCCGGGACTAGCGGGAGATGAGCAGTTCTTC
TRBJ2-7,.,many,TRBV7-8,CASSLGGTPSYEQYF,TGTGCCAGCAGCTTAGGGGGGACACCATCCTACGAGCAGTACTTC
TRBJ2-7,.,many,TRBV20-1,CSARLGGNSYEQYF,TGCAGTGCTCGTTTAGGTGGAAACTCCTACGAGCAGTACTTC
TRBJ2-3,.,many,TRBV29-1,CSVAGTLRDTQYF,TGCAGCGTTGCCGGGACATTGAGAGATACGCAGTATTTT
TRBJ2-3,TRBD2,many,TRBV10-3,CAINPSGRSTDTQYF,TGTGCCATCAACCCTAGCGGGAGGAGCACAGATACGCAGTATTTT
TRBJ2-2,.,many,TRBV20-1,CSASGGANTGELFF,TGCAGTGCTAGTGGCGGGGCGAACACCGGGGAGCTGTTTTTT
TRBJ1-5,.,few,TRBV20-1,CSAQAGQSDQPQHF,TGCAGTGCCCAAGCCGGGCAGTCTGATCAGCCCCAGCATTTT
TRBJ2-3,.,many,TRBV20-1,CSARSEADTQYF,TGCAGTGCCCGAAGCGAGGCAGATACGCAGTATTTT
TRBJ2-7,TRBD2,many,TRBV5-1,CASKQREVSYEQYF,TGCGCCAGCAAGCAGCGGGAGGTGTCCTACGAGCAGTACTTC
TRBJ2-7,TRBD1,many,TRBV7-8,CASSLGGTGGTYEQYF,TGTGCCAGCAGCTTAGGCGGGACAGGGGGCACCTACGAGCAGTACTTC
TRBJ2-1,.,.,TRBV6-1,CASSDFLGQSNNEQFF,TGTGCCAGCAGTGATTTTCTGGGGCAGTCGAACAATGAGCAGTTCTTC
TRBJ2-7,TRBD2,many,TRBV3-1,CASSQALSGNGIYEQYF,TGTGCCAGCAGCCAAGCCCTTAGCGGGAACGGTATCTACGAGCAGTACTTC
TRBJ2-1,.,many,TRBV24-1,CASPPEGIDNEQFF,TGTGCCTCCCCCCCGGAGGGAATTGACAATGAGCAGTTCTTC
TRBJ2-7,.,many,TRBV28,CASKKGTYEQYF,TGTGCCAGCAAGAAGGGCACCTACGAGCAGTACTTC
TRBJ1-2,TRBD1,many,TRBV20-1,CSASNRGLGGYTF,TGCAGTGCTAGTAACAGGGGTCTCGGTGGCTACACCTTC
TRBJ2-7,.,many,TRBV11-2,CASSLMGPYEQYF,TGTGCCAGCAGCCTAATGGGGCCCTACGAGCAGTACTTC
TRBJ2-2,TRBD1,.,TRBV13,CASSPLRDRVEVFF,TGTGCCAGCAGCCCCCTCCGGGACAGGGTTGAGGTGTTTTTT
TRBJ2-7,.,.,TRBV7-9,CASSHEVDYEQYF,TGTGCCAGCAGCCACGAGGTAGACTACGAGCAGTACTTC
TRBJ1-4,.,many,TRBV29-1,CSVRDANEKLFF,TGCAGCGTTAGGGATGCTAATGAAAAACTGTTTTTT
TRBJ2-7,TRBD2,.,TRBV29-1,CSVTGLSSGRIYEQYF,TGCAGCGTGACAGGTCTTTCTAGCGGGAGGATATACGAGCAGTACTTC
TRBJ2-7,TRBD1,many,TRBV7-3,CASSSAPGQPYEQYF,TGTGCCAGCAGCTCCGCTCCGGGACAGCCTTACGAGCAGTACTTC
TRBJ2-3,.,.,TRBV7-2,CASSLGKGRTDTQYF,TGTGCCAGCAGCTTAGGGAAGGGCCGCACAGATACGCAGTATTTT
TRBJ2-5,TRBD2,few,TRBV6-2/TRBV6-3,CASGGLAGGKTQYF,TGTGCCAGCGGTGGACTAGCGGGAGGCAAGACCCAGTACTTC
TRBJ1-2,.,many,TRBV7-2,CASSFVSGGSHYGYTF,TGTGCCAGCAGCTTCGTAAGCGGGGGATCCCACTATGGCTACACCTTC
TRBJ2-7,TRBD1,.,TRBV7-2,CASSPQGQGKEQYF,TGTGCCAGCAGCCCGCAAGGACAGGGTAAAGAGCAGTACTTC
TRBJ1-1,TRBD1,many,TRBV28,CASSPWDRALGNTEAFF,TGTGCCAGCAGTCCCTGGGACAGGGCCCTTGGGAACACTGAAGCTTTCTTT
TRBJ2-1,TRBD1,many,TRBV12-3/TRBV12-4,CASSSGGQGLVNEQFF,TGTGCCAGCAGTTCAGGGGGACAGGGGTTGGTGAATGAGCAGTTCTTC
TRBJ2-2,.,many,TRBV7-9,CASSTSAGELFF,TGTGCCAGCAGCACCAGCGCCGGGGAGCTGTTTTTT
TRBJ2-1,TRBD2,many,TRBV6-2/TRBV6-3,CASSYLAGGFEQFF,TGTGCCAGCAGTTACCTAGCGGGAGGGTTTGAGCAGTTCTTC
TRBJ2-6,.,.,TRBV28,CASSKEEVSGANVLTF,TGTGCCAGCAGTAAGGAGGAGGTCTCTGGGGCCAACGTCCTGACTTTC
TRBJ1-4,.,many,TRBV7-2,CASSASSKGTHEKLFF,TGTGCCAGCAGCGCTAGTTCAAAAGGGACGCATGAAAAACTGTTTTTT
TRBJ2-1,TRBD1,many,TRBV20-1,CSAERGNRGVLDNEQFF,TGCAGTGCTGAACGGGGAAACAGGGGCGTCTTGGACAATGAGCAGTTCTTC
TRBJ1-3,.,many,TRBV12-3/TRBV12-4,CASSLAAGVDGNTIYF,TGTGCCAGCAGTCTGGCGGCAGGGGTCGACGGAAACACCATATATTTT
TRBJ2-2,.,many,TRBV23-1,CASSPGTPPGGGELFF,TGCGCCAGCAGTCCGGGGACACCTCCTGGGGGCGGGGAGCTGTTTTTT
TRBJ1-4,TRBD1,many,TRBV5-1,CASSFSGQTHNEKLFF,TGCGCCAGCAGCTTCTCGGGACAGACACATAATGAAAAACTGTTTTTT
TRBJ2-7,.,many,TRBV14,CASSQGLASTYEQYF,TGTGCCAGCAGCCAAGGGCTAGCGTCGACCTACGAGCAGTACTTC
TRBJ2-6,.,many,TRBV20-1,CSAPVPRGGANVLTF,TGCAGTGCTCCGGTCCCGAGGGGGGGGGCCAACGTCCTGACTTTC
TRBJ1-3,.,many,TRBV19,CASSMQRGTGNTIYF,TGTGCCAGTAGTATGCAACGAGGGACTGGAAACACCATATATTTT
TRBJ2-3,.,many,TRBV12-3/TRBV12-4,CASSLGLNSDTQYF,TGTGCCAGCAGTTTGGGCCTCAACAGCGATACGCAGTATTTT
TRBJ1-5,.,many,TRBV29-1,CSVEEAPDQPQHF,TGCAGCGTTGAGGAGGCTCCGGATCAGCCCCAGCATTTT
TRBJ2-3,.,many,TRBV3-1,CASSQEKGIGTDTQYF,TGTGCCAGCAGCCAAGAAAAAGGGATCGGCACAGATACGCAGTATTTT